Below are 29 T cell receptor beta chains sequenced from a single sample in a study of T cells expressing NK-cell markers. TCRdb re-called the 5' RACE reads and gives one entry per CDR3 protein, without DNA. The listing records more than 400,000 distinct CDR3 sequences. Material: blood T cells: a sorted CD56 or NKG2C T cell subset, CD4+ or CD8+ T cells, or bulk PBMC T cells (not recorded which). The origin of the receptors is a woman aged 18 to 75 in good health.

The J gene is TRBJ2-2, the V gene TRBV2; no DNA is available, so the TRBD2 call from TCRdb remains unchecked. Germline V lookup: CDR1 SNHLY, CDR2 FYNNEI. The CDR3 runs 15 residues. CDR3 amino acids: CAGSAPGLPSGELFF.

The chain links TRBV18 to TRBJ2-1; the TCRdb D gene call, TRBD1, has no DNA to confirm it. The CDR3 is 16 amino acids. Germline values: CDR1 KGHSH, CDR2 LQKENI. The CDR3 reads CASSPAGQGAYNEQFF.

The chain uses TRBV10-3 and TRBJ1-1. This CDR3 region has 15 residues. CDR1 and CDR2 from the germline V gene are ENHRY and SYGVKD. This CDR3 reads CAISESGAGGTEAFF.

The chain recombines TRBV5-1 with TRBJ2-2; TCRdb calls TRBD1, which cannot be checked without DNA. This CDR3 contains 11 residues. Germline values: CDR1 SGHRS, CDR2 YFSETQ. Here the CDR3 reads CASEGRGELFF.

The rearrangement joins TRBV7-9 to TRBJ2-2; the D call of TRBD1 rests on TCRdb alone, since no DNA is present to check it. CDR1 and CDR2 from the germline V gene are SEHNR and FQNEAQ (reference sequence). This CDR3 has 14 amino acids. This CDR3 reads CASRGTASPGELFF.

The gene calls are TRBV9 and TRBJ2-7; TCRdb picks TRBD1, but there is no DNA to check that call. CDR1 is SGDLS, CDR2 YYNGEE, per germline. The CDR3 runs 16 residues. The CDR3 reads CASSVGGAMSSYEQYF.

The chain combines TRBV20-1 with TRBJ2-3. The germline gives CDR1 DFQATT, CDR2 SNEGSKA (reference sequence). The CDR3 covers 16 residues. CDR3 region: CSARDRGGLGTDTQYF.

This chain's CDR3 is CATSFGNSPLHF. V usage is TRBV7-2 and J usage is TRBJ1-6. The CDR3 runs 12 residues. The germline gives CDR1 SGHTA, CDR2 FQGNSA. Full variable domain (missing parts from reference TRBV7-2 and TRBJ1-6): GAGVSQSPSNKVTEKGKDVELRCDPISGHTALYWYRQSLGQGLEFLIYFQGNSAPDKSGLPSDRFSAERTGGSVSTLTIQRTQQEDSAVYLCATSFGNSPLHFGNGTRLTVT.

This chain links TRBV27 with TRBJ1-1. Germline loops: CDR1 MNHEY, CDR2 SMNVEV (reference sequence). This CDR3 spans 13 amino acids. The CDR3 reads CASSWTEDTEAFF.

CDR3 sequence: CATSRPTGSLASSYNEQFF. V gene TRBV15 combines with J gene TRBJ2-1; the TCRdb D gene call, TRBD2, has no DNA to confirm it. The CDR3 totals 19 residues. CDR1 and CDR2 (germline): LNHNV, YYDKDF (reference sequence).

This sequence joins TRBV5-1 and TRBJ2-1. CDR3 length equals 15 residues. In germline, CDR1 is SGHRS, CDR2 YFSETQ. CDR3 amino acids: CASSLVSLGNREQFF.

This chain joins TRBV24-1 and TRBJ2-5; TCRdb proposes TRBD1, but this gene call is untestable without DNA. Germline CDR1 reads KGHDR; CDR2 reads SFDVKD. The CDR3 length is 16 residues. Here the CDR3 reads CATSDTGPKFQETLYF.

The chain joins TRBV4-2 to TRBJ2-3; TCRdb lists TRBD1, though no DNA is available to test this call. Per germline, CDR1 LGHNA and CDR2 YNFKEQ. The CDR3 contains 17 residues. CDR3 protein: CASSQDRAGGGTDTQYF.

The chain couples TRBV20-1 to TRBJ1-2. The CDR3 is made up of 14 amino acids. Germline V lookup: CDR1 DFQATT, CDR2 SNEGSKA (reference sequence). The CDR3 loop reads CSAEWDLPSQGYTF.

This sequence joins TRBV6-1 and TRBJ2-1; TCRdb calls TRBD1, which cannot be checked without DNA. The CDR3 sequence is 13 residues long. From germline, CDR1 is MNHNS and CDR2 SASEGT. CDR3 amino acids: CASTGQGRNEQFF.

J is TRBJ2-3 and V is TRBV10-3; the D call of TRBD2 rests on TCRdb alone, since no DNA is present to check it. This CDR3 has 14 residues. From germline, CDR1 is ENHRY and CDR2 SYGVKD. The CDR3 protein is CAIMASSVTDTQYF.

The chain recombines TRBV5-5 with TRBJ2-3; without DNA, the TCRdb call of TRBD1 cannot be checked. Germline CDR1 and CDR2: SGHKS and YYEKEE (reference sequence). The CDR3 consists of 15 residues. CDR3 in amino acids: CASSVGTGNTDTQYF.

The rearrangement joins TRBV20-1 to TRBJ2-2; TCRdb picks TRBD2, but there is no DNA to check that call. The CDR3 loop spans 12 amino acids. Germline CDR1 and CDR2: DFQATT and SNEGSKA (reference sequence). The CDR3 sequence: CSAPARSGELFF.

The chain couples TRBV3-1 to TRBJ2-5; TCRdb reports TRBD1, a call that lacks DNA to check it against. This CDR3 contains 17 residues. CDR1 LGHDT and CDR2 YNNKEL come from the germline V gene (reference sequence). The CDR3 protein is CASSPARGKPQGETQYF.

V and J are TRBV29-1 and TRBJ2-1. CDR1 is SQVTM and CDR2 is ANQGSEA in the germline V gene. The CDR3 covers 14 residues. The CDR3 loop is CSVQTPRSYNEQFF.

This chain links TRBV7-8 with TRBJ2-3; TCRdb designates TRBD1, a call that cannot be tested without DNA. Per the germline V gene, CDR1 is SGHVS and CDR2 is FQNEAQ. This CDR3 comprises 15 residues. CDR3 amino acids: CASSPRTGEGDTQYF.

This rearrangement joins TRBV6-4 to TRBJ2-3; TCRdb calls TRBD1, which cannot be checked without DNA. Germline V lookup: CDR1 MRHNA, CDR2 SNTAGT. CDR3 size: 14 residues. CDR3 in amino acids: CASSGDTTTDTQYF.

The chain carries TRBV11-3 and TRBJ2-3; the TCRdb call, TRBD1, lacks DNA for checking. The CDR3 totals 15 residues. Germline V gene sequence: CDR1 SGHNT, CDR2 YENEEA. The CDR3 loop is CASSHGGARGDTQYF.

This rearrangement joins TRBV7-2 to TRBJ2-2; the TCRdb call, TRBD1, lacks DNA for checking. Germline CDR1 is SGHTA and CDR2 is FQGNSA. The CDR3 runs to 12 residues. CDR3 residues: CASTLGTQWLFF.

The V and J genes are TRBV18 and TRBJ1-2. The CDR3 length is 14 residues. Germline V lookup: CDR1 KGHSH, CDR2 LQKENI. The CDR3 loop reads CASSPPALPDGYTF.

CDR3 amino acids: CSALADSWYQETQYF. The rearrangement links TRBV20-1 to TRBJ2-5; TCRdb outputs TRBD1, but without DNA this stays unchecked. The CDR3 is 15 amino acids. In germline, CDR1 is DFQATT, CDR2 SNEGSKA (reference sequence).

This chain uses TRBV5-6 with TRBJ2-3; there is no DNA to check the TCRdb D call of TRBD1. The CDR3 contains 15 residues. CDR1 is SGHDT, CDR2 YYEEEE, per germline. CDR3 sequence: CASSFERAVTDTQYF.

The chain recombines TRBV6-5 with TRBJ1-2. Germline loops: CDR1 MNHEY, CDR2 SVGAGI. The length of the CDR3 is 14 residues. CDR3 in amino acids: CASSLRGSNYGYTF.

The gene calls are TRBV20-1 and TRBJ2-2. The CDR3 is 11 residues long. The germline CDR1 and CDR2 sequences are DFQATT and SNEGSKA (reference sequence). This chain's CDR3 is CSAHATGELFF.